A selection of T cell receptor beta chains follows, all from one sample in a study of identical twins. TCRdb reprocessed the 5' RACE reads with MiXCR, giving one entry per CDR3 protein. Of roughly 290,000 distinct CDR3 sequences in the sample, 8% to 9% were seen once. This sample was also put to use in a study of yellow fever vaccine responses in identical twins.

The material sequenced was memory (CD45RO+) T cells sorted from blood. These receptors originate from a woman under 30 in good health. Each CDR3 is given with its conserved first and last residue. Each record gives: D gene, J gene, clone size, CDR3 length, V gene, CDR3 protein, CDR3 DNA. D genes are given only for firm matches. Only some rows state a clone size, as once, few, many or a class for expanded clones.

>NA|TRBJ1-2|few|12|TRBV20-1
CSRYGGSDGYTF
TGCAGCCGCTATGGGGGGAGCGATGGCTACACCTTC
>NA|TRBJ2-6|NA|15|TRBV11-2
CASSLVSSGANVLTF
TGTGCCAGCAGCTTAGTCAGCTCTGGGGCCAACGTCCTGACTTTC
>TRBD2|TRBJ2-5|few|16|TRBV7-2
CASSLGVAGGSETQYF
TGTGCCAGCAGCTTAGGGGTAGCGGGGGGATCGGAGACCCAGTACTTC
>NA|TRBJ1-2|NA|15|TRBV12-3/TRBV12-4
CASSLARRWEYGYTF
TGTGCCAGCAGTTTAGCGCGTAGGTGGGAGTATGGCTACACCTTC
>TRBD2|TRBJ2-1|NA|14|TRBV13
CASSTGGGYNEQFF
TGTGCCAGCAGCACGGGGGGAGGCTACAATGAGCAGTTCTTC
>NA|TRBJ2-3|NA|15|TRBV19
CASRPGKGLTDTQYF
TGTGCCAGTAGACCGGGGAAGGGTCTAACAGATACGCAGTATTTT
>NA|TRBJ2-2|NA|17|TRBV15
CATSRARAGSNTGELFF
TGTGCCACCAGCAGAGCCCGGGCAGGGTCGAACACCGGGGAGCTGTTTTTT
>TRBD2|TRBJ2-2|NA|14|TRBV6-1
CASRSGAGVGELFF
TGTGCCAGCAGGAGCGGGGCGGGCGTCGGGGAGCTGTTTTTT
>NA|TRBJ1-5|many|13|TRBV24-1
CATSGAANQPQHF
TGTGCCACCAGTGGGGCCGCCAATCAGCCCCAGCATTTT
>TRBD1|TRBJ1-2|many|13|TRBV7-2
CASSGRAGGGYTF
TGTGCCAGCAGCGGGCGAGCAGGGGGTGGCTACACCTTC
>TRBD2|TRBJ2-1|few|18|TRBV4-2
CASSRMETRTSGGNEQFF
TGTGCCAGCAGCCGAATGGAGACCAGGACTAGCGGGGGGAATGAGCAGTTCTTC
>NA|TRBJ1-1|few|15|TRBV6-5
CASSYGDTGGMQAFF
TGTGCCAGCAGTTACGGGGACACGGGGGGGATGCAAGCTTTCTTT
>NA|TRBJ2-6|NA|19|TRBV3-1
CASSPSHGGSSSGANVLTF
TGTGCCAGCAGCCCCAGTCACGGGGGTTCCTCCTCTGGGGCCAACGTCCTGACTTTC
>NA|TRBJ1-2|NA|15|TRBV2
CAGLPGEASTYGYTF
TGTGCCGGACTCCCTGGGGAGGCGTCTACCTATGGCTACACCTTC
>NA|TRBJ2-1|many|15|TRBV5-1
CASSPLGLSANEQFF
TGCGCCAGCAGCCCCCTGGGACTCTCGGCCAATGAGCAGTTCTTC
>NA|TRBJ2-5|many|15|TRBV11-2
CASSLRFWGSETQYF
TGTGCCAGCAGCTTACGTTTTTGGGGGAGTGAGACCCAGTACTTC
>NA|TRBJ1-2|few|11|TRBV12-3/TRBV12-4
CASSSGGGITF
TGTGCCAGCAGTTCTGGTGGGGGCATCACCTTC
>TRBD2|TRBJ2-5|NA|17|TRBV20-1
CSARGLAGAGREETQYF
TGCAGTGCTAGAGGGCTAGCGGGGGCCGGGAGAGAAGAGACCCAGTACTTC
>NA|TRBJ1-5|many|9|TRBV21-1
CVGNQPQHF
TGTGTGGGCAATCAGCCCCAGCATTTT
>NA|TRBJ2-3|NA|13|TRBV10-3
CAITRGHQGTQYF
TGTGCCATCACCAGGGGACACCAGGGTACGCAGTATTTT